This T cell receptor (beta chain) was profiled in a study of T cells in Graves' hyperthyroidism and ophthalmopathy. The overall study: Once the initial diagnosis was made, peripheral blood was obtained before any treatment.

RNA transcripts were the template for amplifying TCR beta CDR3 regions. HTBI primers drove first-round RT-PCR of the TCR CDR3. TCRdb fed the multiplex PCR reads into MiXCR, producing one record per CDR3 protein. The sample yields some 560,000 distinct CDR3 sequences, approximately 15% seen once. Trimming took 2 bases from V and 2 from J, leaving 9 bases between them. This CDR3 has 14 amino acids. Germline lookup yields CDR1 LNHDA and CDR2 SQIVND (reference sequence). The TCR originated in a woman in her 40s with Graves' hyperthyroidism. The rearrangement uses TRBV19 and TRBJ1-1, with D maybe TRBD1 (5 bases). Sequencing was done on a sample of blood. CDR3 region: CASSIFGANTEAFF. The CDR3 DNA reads TGTGCCAGTAGTATATTTGGGGCAAACACTGAAGCTTTCTTT.